This is a list of T cell receptor beta chains from one sample in a study of T-cell reconstitution after alpha-beta-depleted transplantation in children. TCRdb passed the PCR reads through MiXCR, listing each CDR3 protein once. The table shows 610,000 or so distinct CDR3 sequences, with over 25% occurring only once. The sequencing here drew on PBMCs, taken before TCRalphabeta/CD19-depleted stem cell transplant. The origin of the receptors is a boy less than two years old with Wiskott-Aldrich syndrome, due to receive a stem cell transplant. Each CDR3 is given with its conserved first and last residue. A D gene is named only where the DNA matches it firmly. Expanded clones get a size class; other rows say once, few or many, or leave the size out.

D gene: -; CDR3 length: 14; J gene: TRBJ2-7; clone size: -; V gene: TRBV20-1; CDR3 protein: CSPNRDRVNYEQYF; CDR3 DNA: TGCAGTCCGAACCGGGACCGGGTTAACTACGAGCAGTACTTC
D gene: -; CDR3 length: 15; J gene: TRBJ2-7; clone size: -; V gene: TRBV5-1; CDR3 protein: CASSNGRQVPYEQYF; CDR3 DNA: TGCGCCAGCAGCAACGGAAGACAGGTACCCTACGAGCAGTACTTC
D gene: TRBD2; CDR3 length: 14; J gene: TRBJ2-1; clone size: -; V gene: TRBV6-5; CDR3 protein: CASSYLGGNGEQFF; CDR3 DNA: TGTGCCAGCAGTTACCTCGGGGGGAACGGTGAGCAGTTCTTC
D gene: -; CDR3 length: 15; J gene: TRBJ2-1; clone size: few; V gene: TRBV20-1; CDR3 protein: CSARVRLISYNEQFF; CDR3 DNA: TGCAGTGCTAGAGTGCGCCTAATCTCCTACAATGAGCAGTTCTTC
D gene: -; CDR3 length: 14; J gene: TRBJ1-2; clone size: -; V gene: TRBV5-1; CDR3 protein: CASSLIPGDGGYTF; CDR3 DNA: TGCGCCAGCAGCTTGATCCCAGGAGATGGTGGCTACACCTTC
D gene: TRBD1; CDR3 length: 15; J gene: TRBJ2-5; clone size: -; V gene: TRBV24-1; CDR3 protein: CATSDRDRVGETQYF; CDR3 DNA: TGTGCCACCAGTGATCGGGACAGGGTAGGCGAGACCCAGTACTTC
D gene: -; CDR3 length: 16; J gene: TRBJ2-1; clone size: few; V gene: TRBV27; CDR3 protein: CASNAFPESSYNEQFF; CDR3 DNA: TGTGCCAGCAACGCCTTCCCGGAGAGCTCCTACAATGAGCAGTTCTTC
D gene: TRBD2; CDR3 length: 18; J gene: TRBJ2-1; clone size: -; V gene: TRBV14; CDR3 protein: CASSQALLLAGLYNEQFF; CDR3 DNA: TGTGCCAGCAGCCAAGCCCTTCTACTAGCGGGCCTCTACAATGAGCAGTTCTTC
D gene: TRBD2; CDR3 length: 16; J gene: TRBJ2-3; clone size: -; V gene: TRBV7-3; CDR3 protein: CASSPRGVRGTDTQYF; CDR3 DNA: TGTGCCAGCAGCCCCCGGGGGGTGCGCGGCACAGATACGCAGTATTTT
D gene: -; CDR3 length: 15; J gene: TRBJ2-1; clone size: -; V gene: TRBV7-9; CDR3 protein: CASSLWSGGGNEQFF; CDR3 DNA: TGTGCCAGCAGCTTATGGTCAGGGGGAGGGAATGAGCAGTTCTTC
D gene: -; CDR3 length: 15; J gene: TRBJ2-3; clone size: few; V gene: TRBV20-1; CDR3 protein: CSAKNVQGGPDTQYF; CDR3 DNA: TGCAGTGCTAAGAATGTACAGGGAGGCCCAGATACGCAGTATTTT
D gene: TRBD1; CDR3 length: 14; J gene: TRBJ1-5; clone size: few; V gene: TRBV20-1; CDR3 protein: CSAGGQGAGQPQHF; CDR3 DNA: TGCAGTGCCGGAGGACAGGGGGCAGGTCAGCCCCAGCATTTT
D gene: -; CDR3 length: 14; J gene: TRBJ1-1; clone size: few; V gene: TRBV27; CDR3 protein: CASSSFTGNTEAFF; CDR3 DNA: TGTGCCAGCAGTTCGTTCACAGGGAACACTGAAGCTTTCTTT
D gene: TRBD1; CDR3 length: 16; J gene: TRBJ1-2; clone size: -; V gene: TRBV11-2; CDR3 protein: CASSSGTGGISYGYTF; CDR3 DNA: TGTGCCAGCAGCTCCGGGACAGGGGGCATAAGCTATGGCTACACCTTC
D gene: -; CDR3 length: 16; J gene: TRBJ2-3; clone size: -; V gene: TRBV5-1; CDR3 protein: CASSLASSVHTDTQYF; CDR3 DNA: TGCGCCAGCAGCTTGGCGTCCAGCGTCCACACAGATACGCAGTATTTT
D gene: -; CDR3 length: 14; J gene: TRBJ2-5; clone size: few; V gene: TRBV20-1; CDR3 protein: CSAHIPKPPETQYF; CDR3 DNA: TGCAGTGCCCACATACCCAAACCCCCAGAGACCCAGTACTTC
D gene: TRBD1; CDR3 length: 15; J gene: TRBJ1-4; clone size: -; V gene: TRBV7-9; CDR3 protein: CASSSPRTGHEKLFF; CDR3 DNA: TGTGCCAGCAGCTCCCCCCGGACAGGACATGAAAAACTGTTTTTT
D gene: -; CDR3 length: 12; J gene: TRBJ2-7; clone size: few; V gene: TRBV20-1; CDR3 protein: CSAQDGGHEQYF; CDR3 DNA: TGCAGTGCGCAAGACGGGGGGCACGAGCAGTACTTC
D gene: -; CDR3 length: 12; J gene: TRBJ1-2; clone size: -; V gene: TRBV27; CDR3 protein: CASSPGTSGYTF; CDR3 DNA: TGTGCCAGCAGTCCAGGGACATCCGGCTACACCTTC
D gene: TRBD1; CDR3 length: 14; J gene: TRBJ2-2; clone size: few; V gene: TRBV9; CDR3 protein: CASTTGGYTGELFF; CDR3 DNA: TGTGCCAGCACGACAGGGGGCTACACCGGGGAGCTGTTTTTT
D gene: -; CDR3 length: 14; J gene: TRBJ2-5; clone size: -; V gene: TRBV12-3/TRBV12-4; CDR3 protein: CASSLEWSQETQYF; CDR3 DNA: TGTGCCAGCAGTTTAGAGTGGAGCCAAGAGACCCAGTACTTC
D gene: TRBD1; CDR3 length: 15; J gene: TRBJ1-2; clone size: few; V gene: TRBV9; CDR3 protein: CASSVSQGADYGYTF; CDR3 DNA: TGTGCCAGCAGCGTTAGTCAGGGGGCCGACTATGGCTACACCTTC
D gene: TRBD2; CDR3 length: 17; J gene: TRBJ2-5; clone size: -; V gene: TRBV27; CDR3 protein: CASSTTQGLGLQETQYF; CDR3 DNA: TGTGCCAGCAGCACCACCCAGGGACTAGGTCTTCAAGAGACCCAGTACTTC
D gene: TRBD2; CDR3 length: 15; J gene: TRBJ2-5; clone size: -; V gene: TRBV20-1; CDR3 protein: CSAPLLAGRGETQYF; CDR3 DNA: TGCAGTGCTCCCCTACTAGCGGGAAGGGGAGAGACCCAGTACTTC
D gene: -; CDR3 length: 12; J gene: TRBJ2-5; clone size: few; V gene: TRBV20-1; CDR3 protein: CSAAPEKETQYF; CDR3 DNA: TGCAGTGCTGCCCCCGAGAAGGAGACCCAGTACTTC
D gene: TRBD1; CDR3 length: 16; J gene: TRBJ2-5; clone size: few; V gene: TRBV27; CDR3 protein: CASSSFRQGFQETQYF; CDR3 DNA: TGTGCCAGCTCCTCTTTTAGACAGGGCTTCCAAGAGACCCAGTACTTC
D gene: -; CDR3 length: 17; J gene: TRBJ1-1; clone size: few; V gene: TRBV2; CDR3 protein: CASSFGQVVRVNTEAFF; CDR3 DNA: TGTGCCAGCAGTTTTGGCCAGGTCGTAAGGGTGAACACTGAAGCTTTCTTT
D gene: -; CDR3 length: 15; J gene: TRBJ1-3; clone size: -; V gene: TRBV7-9; CDR3 protein: CASSFTGSSGNTIYF; CDR3 DNA: TGTGCCAGCAGCTTTACCGGGAGCTCTGGAAACACCATATATTTT
D gene: TRBD2; CDR3 length: 16; J gene: TRBJ2-1; clone size: -; V gene: TRBV27; CDR3 protein: CASSTSGRYLLVRQFF; CDR3 DNA: TGTGCCAGCAGTACTAGCGGGAGATATCTATTAGTAAGGCAGTTCTTC
D gene: TRBD2; CDR3 length: 14; J gene: TRBJ2-3; clone size: -; V gene: TRBV13; CDR3 protein: CASSFPIRGGTQYF; CDR3 DNA: TGTGCCAGCAGCTTCCCGATCCGGGGGGGTACGCAGTATTTT
D gene: -; CDR3 length: 15; J gene: TRBJ1-1; clone size: -; V gene: TRBV5-1; CDR3 protein: CASSLDGRTGTEAFF; CDR3 DNA: TGCGCCAGCAGCTTGGACGGCAGAACGGGAACTGAAGCTTTCTTT
D gene: -; CDR3 length: 13; J gene: TRBJ1-5; clone size: -; V gene: TRBV27; CDR3 protein: CASSFGYNQPQHF; CDR3 DNA: TGTGCCAGCAGTTTCGGATATAATCAGCCCCAGCATTTT
D gene: -; CDR3 length: 13; J gene: TRBJ2-1; clone size: few; V gene: TRBV14; CDR3 protein: CASSQVDRYEQFF; CDR3 DNA: TGTGCCAGCAGCCAAGTCGACCGGTATGAGCAGTTCTTC
D gene: TRBD2; CDR3 length: 18; J gene: TRBJ2-5; clone size: few; V gene: TRBV5-1; CDR3 protein: CASSPGPTGLARQETQYF; CDR3 DNA: TGCGCCAGCAGCCCGGGCCCGACGGGACTAGCGAGGCAAGAGACCCAGTACTTC
D gene: -; CDR3 length: 14; J gene: TRBJ1-5; clone size: -; V gene: TRBV28; CDR3 protein: CASSLSRGGQPQHF; CDR3 DNA: TGTGCCAGCAGTTTAAGCAGGGGTGGTCAGCCCCAGCATTTT
D gene: -; CDR3 length: 14; J gene: TRBJ2-1; clone size: few; V gene: TRBV5-4; CDR3 protein: CASSLIGQSNEQFF; CDR3 DNA: TGTGCCAGCAGCTTGATCGGACAGAGCAATGAGCAGTTCTTC
D gene: -; CDR3 length: 14; J gene: TRBJ2-4; clone size: -; V gene: TRBV12-3/TRBV12-4; CDR3 protein: CASSDTLLAFRQYF; CDR3 DNA: TGTGCCAGCAGTGACACCCTACTAGCTTTCCGTCAGTACTTT